Following are 8 T cell receptor beta chains from one sample sequenced in a study of T-cell reconstitution after alpha-beta-depleted transplantation in children. Construction of the TCRbeta library involved unique molecular identifiers. One entry per CDR3 protein, called by TCRdb with MiXCR from the PCR reads. The data show about 600,000 distinct CDR3 sequences, with 10% to 15% seen just once and around 2.2% held by the top ten. Sequencing used PBMCs, mostly from graft donor cells, obtained 360 days after TCRalphabeta/CD19-depleted stem cell transplant. These receptors all stem from a male patient under 18 who had a stem cell transplant for acute myeloid leukemia, so the T cells may come from the graft donor.

At least ten counts were recorded for this clonotype. The rearrangement joins TRBV14 to TRBJ2-2; a weak D match, TRBD1 (5 bases). Germline-derived CDR1 and CDR2 are SGHDN and FVKESK. CDR3 length: 17 residues. Trimming shortened V by 5 bases and J by 3 bases, and 19 bases separated the two germline ends. The CDR3 DNA sequence: TGTGCCAGCAGCGCGATAGGGGTGCCCTTTGACACCGGGGAGCTGTTTTTT. This sequence encodes CASSAIGVPFDTGELFF.

The V call is TRBV20-1, the J call TRBJ2-7; 7 bases map to TRBD2. The CDR3 extends over 13 amino acids. The germline V gene encodes CDR1 DFQATT and CDR2 SNEGSKA (reference sequence). V lost 3 bases, J lost 5 bases, and 7 bases stayed unmatched. CDR3 sequence: CSASWREKNEQYF. CDR3 DNA sequence: TGCAGTGCTAGTTGGCGGGAGAAGAACGAGCAGTACTTC.

This clonotype has a handful of counts. The chain combines TRBV9 with TRBJ2-1; D unclear. The CDR3 is 14 residues long. Germline V lookup: CDR1 SGDLS, CDR2 YYNGEE. Trimming removed 0 bases from V and 1 base from J, with 5 bases in between. CDR3 nucleotide sequence: TGTGCCAGCAGCGTAGTCGGGTCCTACAATGAGCAGTTCTTC. This sequence encodes CASSVVGSYNEQFF.

This clonotype was detected a few times. V usage is TRBV12-3 or TRBV12-4 and J usage is TRBJ2-7; 8 nucleotides align to TRBD2. The CDR3 extends over 16 amino acids. V was clipped by 4 bases and J by 4 bases; unmatched bases: 12. CDR3 in amino acids: CASSSGQAGERYEQYF. The CDR3 nucleotides read TGTGCCAGCAGTTCTGGACAAGCGGGAGAGCGGTACGAGCAGTACTTC.

This sequence joins TRBV11-2 and TRBJ2-1; 7 bases agree with TRBD2. Germline loops: CDR1 SGHAT, CDR2 FQNNGV. This CDR3 comprises 17 residues. Losses at the gene ends were 5 bases for V and 6 bases for J; bases not matched to a gene: 16. This CDR3 reads CASSRPGLVEFANEQFF. The CDR3 DNA sequence: TGTGCCAGCAGCCGCCCCGGACTAGTCGAATTTGCCAATGAGCAGTTCTTC. The complete variable domain, with remaining parts taken from reference TRBV11-2 and TRBJ2-1, reads EAGVAQSPRYKIIEKRQSVAFWCNPISGHATLYWYQQILGQGPKLLIQFQNNGVVDDSQLPKDRFSAERLKGVDSTLKIQPAKLEDSAVYLCASSRPGLVEFANEQFFGPGTRLTVL.

This clonotype occurred a few times. The chain recombines TRBV14 with TRBJ2-1; D not resolved. Germline V gene sequence: CDR1 SGHDN, CDR2 FVKESK. This CDR3 has 11 amino acids. Trimming pared 6 bases from V and 8 bases from J, leaving 8 bases between. The CDR3 DNA sequence: TGTGCCAGCAGGCAGAGCGATGAGCAGTTCTTC. The encoded protein is CASRQSDEQFF.

This clonotype showed up just a few times. V gene TRBV20-1 combines with J gene TRBJ2-3, with 7 nucleotides matching TRBD2. This CDR3 is built from 15 residues. Trimming removed 0 bases from V and 6 bases from J; junction bases left unmatched: 9. From germline, CDR1 is DFQATT and CDR2 SNEGSKA (reference sequence). Here the CDR3 reads CSARDGASGGDTQYF. CDR3 in DNA: TGCAGTGCTAGAGACGGCGCTAGCGGCGGGGATACGCAGTATTTT.

The gene calls are TRBV25-1 and TRBJ2-1; D uncertain. CDR1 MGHDK and CDR2 SYGVNS come from the germline V gene. The CDR3 loop spans 14 amino acids. Trimming shortened V by 4 bases and J by 6 bases, and 13 bases separated the two germline ends. CDR3 amino acids: CASSGDLLGNEQFF. In DNA, the CDR3 is TGTGCCAGCAGTGGAGATCTTCTTGGCAATGAGCAGTTCTTC.